This TCR beta chain was found in a study of shared clonotypes between healthy human individuals. Study summary: Per donor, CD8 memory used one plate, CD8 naive used two, CD4 memory used three and CD4 naive used three.

In the original analysis: Filtering differed since immunoSEQ provided only junctions, with no quality scores. The table came from immunoSEQ multiplex PCR; TCRdb's copy has only in-frame clones and leaves some out. V and J calls and clone size are as listed in that table; D and trimming were resolved from the DNA. Among over 1.5 million clones listed, about 98% were seen once. In this sample, this clone turned up once. The CDR3 runs to 11 residues. Looked up from germline, CDR1 is SQVTM and CDR2 is ANQGSEA. The V and J ends lost 3 bases and 4 bases respectively, with 6 bases between them. This receptor was identified in a man between 25 and 39 years old in good health. V is TRBV29-1 and J is TRBJ2-5, with D hard to call. Sequenced sample: naive CD4+ T cells sorted from blood. The subset is: CD45RA+ positively selected. The CDR3 DNA sequence: TGCAGCGTTGATAGGCTAGAGACCCAGTACTTC. Translating it yields CSVDRLETQYF.